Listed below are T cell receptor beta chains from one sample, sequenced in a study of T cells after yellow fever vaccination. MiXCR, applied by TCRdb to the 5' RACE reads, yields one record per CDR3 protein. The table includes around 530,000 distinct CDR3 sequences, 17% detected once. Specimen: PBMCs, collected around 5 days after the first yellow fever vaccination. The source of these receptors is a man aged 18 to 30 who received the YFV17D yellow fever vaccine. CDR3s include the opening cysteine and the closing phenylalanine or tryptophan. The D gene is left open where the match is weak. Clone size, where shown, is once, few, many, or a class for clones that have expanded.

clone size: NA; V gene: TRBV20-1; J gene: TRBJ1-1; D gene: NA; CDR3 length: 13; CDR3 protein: CSAPRQGRTEAFF; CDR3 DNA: TGCAGTGCCCCTCGGCAGGGGAGAACTGAAGCTTTCTTT
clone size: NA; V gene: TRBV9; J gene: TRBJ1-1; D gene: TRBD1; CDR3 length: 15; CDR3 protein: CASSPIGTGGTEAFF; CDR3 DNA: TGTGCCAGCAGCCCCATCGGGACAGGGGGGACTGAAGCTTTCTTT
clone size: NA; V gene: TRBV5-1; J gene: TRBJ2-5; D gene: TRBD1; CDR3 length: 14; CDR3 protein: CASSWGTGKETQYF; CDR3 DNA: TGCGCCAGCAGCTGGGGGACAGGGAAAGAGACCCAGTACTTC
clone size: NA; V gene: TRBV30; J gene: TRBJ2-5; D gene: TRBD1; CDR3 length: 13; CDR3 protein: CAWSSNRGETQYF; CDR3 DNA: TGTGCCTGGAGTAGCAACAGGGGTGAGACCCAGTACTTC
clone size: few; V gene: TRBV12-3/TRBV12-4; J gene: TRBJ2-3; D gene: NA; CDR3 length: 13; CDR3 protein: CASSLQVSDTQYF; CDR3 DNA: TGTGCCAGCAGTTTACAGGTTTCAGATACGCAGTATTTT
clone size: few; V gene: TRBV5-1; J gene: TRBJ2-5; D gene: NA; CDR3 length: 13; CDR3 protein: CASQGQNQETQYF; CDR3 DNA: TGCGCCAGCCAGGGTCAGAACCAAGAGACCCAGTACTTC
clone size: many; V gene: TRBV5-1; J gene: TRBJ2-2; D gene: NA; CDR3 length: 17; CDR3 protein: CASSYLAPTANTGELFF; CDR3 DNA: TGCGCCAGCAGCTACCTAGCGCCTACCGCGAACACCGGGGAGCTGTTTTTT
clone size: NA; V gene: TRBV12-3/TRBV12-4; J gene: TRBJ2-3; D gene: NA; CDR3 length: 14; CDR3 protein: CASSLGLATNTQYF; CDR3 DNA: TGTGCCAGCAGTTTAGGTCTAGCGACAAATACGCAGTATTTT
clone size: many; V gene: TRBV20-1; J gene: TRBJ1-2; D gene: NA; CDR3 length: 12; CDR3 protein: CSAAGRNYGYTF; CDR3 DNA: TGCAGTGCTGCAGGGAGAAACTATGGCTACACCTTC
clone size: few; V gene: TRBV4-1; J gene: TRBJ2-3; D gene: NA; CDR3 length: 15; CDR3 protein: CASSQVKGVTDTQYF; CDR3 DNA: TGCGCCAGCAGCCAAGTTAAGGGGGTCACAGATACGCAGTATTTT
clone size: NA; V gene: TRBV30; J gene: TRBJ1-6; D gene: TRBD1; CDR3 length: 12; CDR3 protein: CASTGLDSPLHF; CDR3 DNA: TGTGCCTCGACAGGGTTGGATTCACCCCTCCACTTT
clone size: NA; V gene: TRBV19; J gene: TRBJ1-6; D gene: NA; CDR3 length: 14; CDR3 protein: CATAKSSYNSPLHF; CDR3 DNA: TGTGCCACCGCCAAGAGCTCCTATAATTCACCCCTCCACTTT
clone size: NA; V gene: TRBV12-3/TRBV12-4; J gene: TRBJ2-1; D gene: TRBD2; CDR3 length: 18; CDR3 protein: CASRSSSGGASIYNEQFF; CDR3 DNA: TGTGCCAGCAGGTCTTCCAGCGGGGGGGCCAGTATATACAATGAGCAGTTCTTC
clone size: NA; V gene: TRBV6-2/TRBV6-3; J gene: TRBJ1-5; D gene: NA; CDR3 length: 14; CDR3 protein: CASVDISTNQPQHF; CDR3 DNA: TGTGCCAGCGTGGACATATCAACTAATCAGCCCCAGCATTTT
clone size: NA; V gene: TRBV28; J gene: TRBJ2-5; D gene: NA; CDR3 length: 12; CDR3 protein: CASSSIGETQYF; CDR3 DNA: TGTGCCAGCAGTTCCATCGGGGAGACCCAGTACTTC
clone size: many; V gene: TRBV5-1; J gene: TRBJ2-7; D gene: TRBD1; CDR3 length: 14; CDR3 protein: CASSTGQLSYEQYF; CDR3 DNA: TGCGCCAGCAGCACGGGACAGCTCTCCTACGAGCAGTACTTC
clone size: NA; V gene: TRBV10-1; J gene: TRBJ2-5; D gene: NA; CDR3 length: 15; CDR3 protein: CASSVPQRRRETQYF; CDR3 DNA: TGCGCCAGCTCCGTTCCCCAGCGCCGCCGAGAGACCCAGTACTTC
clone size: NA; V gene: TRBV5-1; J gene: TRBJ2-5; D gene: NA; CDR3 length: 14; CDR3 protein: CASALGGMRETQYF; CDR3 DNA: TGCGCCAGCGCCCTTGGGGGGATGAGGGAGACCCAGTACTTC
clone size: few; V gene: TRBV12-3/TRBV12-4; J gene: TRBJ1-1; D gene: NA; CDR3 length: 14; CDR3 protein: CASSLGYENTEAFF; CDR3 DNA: TGTGCCAGCAGTTTAGGGTACGAGAACACTGAAGCTTTCTTT
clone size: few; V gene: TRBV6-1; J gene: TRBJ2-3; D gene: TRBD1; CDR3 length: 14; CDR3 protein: CASRDRVPTDTQYF; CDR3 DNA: TGTGCCAGCAGAGACAGGGTTCCCACAGATACGCAGTATTTT
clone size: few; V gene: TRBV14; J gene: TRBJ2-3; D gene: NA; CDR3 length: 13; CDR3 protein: CASSQLGTDTQYF; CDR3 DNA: TGTGCCAGCAGCCAACTTGGCACAGATACGCAGTATTTT
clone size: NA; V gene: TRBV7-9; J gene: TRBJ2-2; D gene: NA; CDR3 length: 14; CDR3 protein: CASSRELNTGELFF; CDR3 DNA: TGTGCCAGCAGCCGGGAGCTAAACACCGGGGAGCTGTTTTTT
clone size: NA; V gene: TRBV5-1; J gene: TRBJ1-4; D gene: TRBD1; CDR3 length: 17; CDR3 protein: CASSLVGPGGGEEKLFF; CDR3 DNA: TGCGCCAGCAGCTTAGTGGGACCGGGAGGGGGCGAAGAAAAACTGTTTTTT
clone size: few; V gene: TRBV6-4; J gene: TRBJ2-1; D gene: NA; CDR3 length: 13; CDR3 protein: CASSYRALDEQFF; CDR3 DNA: TGTGCCAGCAGCTACAGGGCTTTGGATGAGCAGTTCTTC
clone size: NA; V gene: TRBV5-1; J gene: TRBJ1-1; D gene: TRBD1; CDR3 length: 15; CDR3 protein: CASREGTGVVTEAFF; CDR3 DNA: TGCGCCAGCAGGGAAGGAACAGGGGTAGTTACTGAAGCTTTCTTT
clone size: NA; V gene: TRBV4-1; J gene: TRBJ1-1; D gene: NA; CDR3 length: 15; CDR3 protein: CASSLAGAPGTEAFF; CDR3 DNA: TGCGCCAGCAGCCTGGCAGGGGCCCCCGGCACTGAAGCTTTCTTT
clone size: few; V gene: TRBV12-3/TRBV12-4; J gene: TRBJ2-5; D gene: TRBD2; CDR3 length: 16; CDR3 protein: CASSVRTSGGQETQYF; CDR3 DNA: TGTGCCAGCAGTGTTCGGACTAGCGGGGGCCAAGAGACCCAGTACTTC
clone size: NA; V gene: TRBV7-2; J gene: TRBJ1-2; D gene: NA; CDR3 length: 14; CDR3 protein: CASSLARREEGYTF; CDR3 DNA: TGTGCCAGCAGCTTAGCTCGCAGGGAAGAGGGCTACACCTTC
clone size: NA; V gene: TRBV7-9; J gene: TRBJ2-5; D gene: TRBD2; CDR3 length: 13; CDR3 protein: CASSWGLEDTQYF; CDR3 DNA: TGTGCCAGCAGCTGGGGACTAGAAGATACCCAGTACTTC
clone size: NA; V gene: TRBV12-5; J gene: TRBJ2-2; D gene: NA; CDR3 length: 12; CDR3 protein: CASGSGKGELFF; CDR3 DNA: TGTGCTAGTGGTTCAGGGAAGGGGGAGCTGTTTTTT
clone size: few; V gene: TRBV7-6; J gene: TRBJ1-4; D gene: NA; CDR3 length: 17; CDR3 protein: CASSLEVTGGLGEKLFF; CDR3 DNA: TGTGCCAGCAGCTTAGAGGTTACGGGGGGTCTCGGCGAAAAACTGTTTTTT
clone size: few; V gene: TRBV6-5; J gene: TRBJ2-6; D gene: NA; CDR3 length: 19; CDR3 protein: CASSYSRGAFDSGANVLTF; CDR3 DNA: TGTGCCAGCAGTTACTCGAGAGGGGCGTTTGACTCTGGGGCCAACGTCCTGACTTTC
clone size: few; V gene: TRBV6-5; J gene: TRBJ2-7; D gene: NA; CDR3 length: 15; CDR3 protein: CASSYPVGRMYEQYF; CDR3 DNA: TGTGCCAGCAGTTATCCCGTGGGACGGATGTACGAGCAGTACTTC
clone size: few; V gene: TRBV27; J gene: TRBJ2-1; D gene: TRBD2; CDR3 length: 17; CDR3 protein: CASSTYLRGGYYNEQFF; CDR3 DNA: TGTGCCAGCAGTACTTATCTCCGCGGGGGGTACTACAATGAGCAGTTCTTC
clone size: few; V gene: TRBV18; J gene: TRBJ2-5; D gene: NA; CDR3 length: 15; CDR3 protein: CASSLRNGVEETQYF; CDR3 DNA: TGTGCCAGCTCACTGCGTAACGGGGTAGAGGAGACCCAGTACTTC
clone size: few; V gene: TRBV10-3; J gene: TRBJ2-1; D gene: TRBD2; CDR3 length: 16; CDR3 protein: CAISDRGGSSYNEQFF; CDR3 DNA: TGTGCCATCAGTGACCGTGGCGGGAGCTCCTACAATGAGCAGTTCTTC
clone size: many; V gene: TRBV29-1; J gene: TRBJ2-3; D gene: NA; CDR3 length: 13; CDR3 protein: CSAPQGGTDTQYF; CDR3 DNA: TGCAGCGCCCCACAGGGTGGCACAGATACGCAGTATTTT